Presented here are 10 T cell receptor beta chains from one specimen sequenced in a study of blood T cell repertoires in COVID-19. Sequencing was performed with immunoSEQ multiplex PCR; in TCRdb, only in-frame clones are kept and a portion is missing. The data contain just over 350,000 clones, roughly 87% of them seen just once; the ten biggest clones take up around 3%. The sequencing input was PBMCs or T cells enriched from blood (not recorded which). The source of these receptors is a woman between 25 and 40 years old who had recovered from COVID-19.

This clone occurred once. Other DNA variants within this sample encode the same CDR3. V usage is TRBV14 and J usage is TRBJ1-2; TRBD1 matches 9 bases. CDR3 length: 14 residues. Germline lookup yields CDR1 SGHDN and CDR2 FVKESK. V shed 1 base, J shed 5 bases, and the junction held 2 bases outside the gene matches. This CDR3 reads CASSQVGTGYGYTF. CDR3 coding DNA: TGTGCCAGCAGCCAAGTGGGGACAGGGTATGGCTACACCTTC. Supplemented by reference TRBV14 and TRBJ1-2, the full variable domain reads EAGVTQFPSHSVIEKGQTVTLRCDPISGHDNLYWYRRVMGKEIKFLLHFVKESKQDESGMPNNRFLAERTGGTYSTLKVQPAELEDSGVYFCASSQVGTGYGYTFGSGTRLTVV.

The rearrangement joins TRBV5-6 to TRBJ1-1, with a tentative D call TRBD1 (6 bases). Trimming shortened V by 5 bases and J by 6 bases, and 14 bases separated the two germline ends. There are 13 residues in the CDR3. Germline CDR1 reads SGHDT; CDR2 reads YYEEEE. The CDR3 here is CASRPTGSAEAFF. The CDR3 nucleotides read TGTGCCAGCAGACCTACAGGGTCAGCTGAAGCTTTCTTT.

The V gene is TRBV14, the J gene TRBJ2-2, with D tentatively TRBD2 (5 bases). V was clipped by 1 base and J by 0 bases, with 9 bases between them. Germline V gene sequence: CDR1 SGHDN, CDR2 FVKESK. The CDR3 contains 16 residues. CDR3 loop: CASSQVEGSNTGELFF. The CDR3 bases are TGTGCCAGCAGCCAAGTAGAGGGATCGAACACCGGGGAGCTGTTTTTT.

The chain has TRBV5-4 and TRBJ2-1; 7 bases line up with TRBD2. V shed 4 bases and J 5 bases; nucleotides not matched to a gene: 12. The germline V gene has CDR1 SGHNT and CDR2 YYREEE (reference sequence). This CDR3 region has 16 residues. The CDR3 DNA follows: TGTGCCAGCAGCCCGCCGACTAGCCCCCTCGACAATGAGCAGTTCTTC. Translation: CASSPPTSPLDNEQFF.

This chain links TRBV7-6 with TRBJ2-1; 10 bases are shared with TRBD2. Trimming took 0 bases from V and 6 from J; bases not matched to a gene: 2. This CDR3 spans 15 amino acids. Looked up from germline, CDR1 is SGHVS and CDR2 is FNYEAQ. CDR3 region: CASSLAGLASNEQFF. For the CDR3, the DNA is TGTGCCAGCAGCTTAGCGGGACTAGCGAGCAATGAGCAGTTCTTC.

The gene calls are TRBV5-4 and TRBJ2-5, with 8 nucleotides matching TRBD1. Germline-derived CDR1 and CDR2 are SGHNT and YYREEE (reference sequence). V was clipped by 4 bases and J by 2 bases; unmatched bases: 4. The CDR3 contains 14 residues. CDR3 region: CASSLDRGQETQYF. CDR3 coding DNA: TGTGCCAGCAGCCTAGACAGGGGTCAAGAGACCCAGTACTTC.

The V and J genes are TRBV2 and TRBJ1-2, with 11 positions matching TRBD1. CDR3 length: 14 amino acids. CDR1 is SNHLY and CDR2 is FYNNEI in the germline V gene. V gave up 8 bases and J gave up 5 bases; unmatched junction bases: 7. CDR3 nucleotide sequence: TGTGCCAGCGGACTAGGGACAGGGGGTTATGGCTACACCTTC. It encodes CASGLGTGGYGYTF.

The genes are TRBV7-9 and TRBJ2-3; TRBD2 matches 8 bases. Looked up from germline, CDR1 is SEHNR and CDR2 is FQNEAQ (reference sequence). CDR3 length: 17 amino acids. V shed 0 bases, J shed 0 bases, and the junction held 5 bases outside the gene matches. The CDR3 region is CASSLASGGFSTDTQYF. The CDR3 nucleotides read TGTGCCAGCAGCTTAGCCAGCGGGGGCTTTAGCACAGATACGCAGTATTTT.

This clone was observed a single time. This rearrangement joins TRBV2 to TRBJ2-1, with a possible D match to TRBD1 (6 bases). This CDR3 is built from 13 residues. The V and J ends lost 3 bases and 11 bases respectively, with 14 bases between them. The germline gives CDR1 SNHLY, CDR2 FYNNEI. In nucleotides, the CDR3 is TGTGCCAGCAGTGAGTTCCCCGGGACAAAGCAGTTCTTC. The encoded protein is CASSEFPGTKQFF.

J is TRBJ1-2 and V is TRBV7-2, with D possibly TRBD1 on 5 matching bases. CDR3 length equals 13 residues. CDR1 and CDR2 from the germline V gene are SGHTA and FQGNSA. V lost 2 bases, J lost 1 base, and 5 bases lay in between. The CDR3 region is CASSLQGNYGYTF. Here the CDR3 DNA reads TGTGCCAGCAGCTTACAGGGTAACTATGGCTACACCTTC.